The rows below give T cell receptor beta chains drawn from one sample of a study of technical replicates of blood from a handful of donors. Produced via immunoSEQ multiplex PCR; TCRdb's table is partial and in-frame only. Here the sample spans about 100,000 clones, approximately 95% being singletons. The sequenced material came from T cells isolated from PBMCs. The receptor source for this set is a human donor in good health. CDR3s include the opening cysteine and the closing phenylalanine or tryptophan. Fields, in order: CDR3 protein, CDR3 DNA, V gene, J gene, D gene, clone size. A D gene is named only where the DNA matches it firmly. Size values are once, few and many counts, or a class for expanded clones, and some rows have none.

CASSLGGGRDAFF,TGTGCCAGCAGTTTAGGCGGAGGGAGGGATGCTTTCTTT,TRBV27,TRBJ1-1,.,.
CASSVRDTQKGQYF,TGCGCCAGCAGCGTCCGGGACACCCAAAAGGGGCAGTACTTC,TRBV5-1,TRBJ2-7,.,.
CASTDGGLGGRAEADTQYF,TGTGCCAGCACCGATGGGGGGCTGGGCGGGAGGGCCGAAGCAGATACGCAGTATTTT,TRBV28,TRBJ2-3,TRBD2,.
CASSLQGTYEQYF,TGTGCCAGCAGCTTACAGGGAACCTACGAGCAGTACTTC,TRBV11-3,TRBJ2-7,.,few
CASSIDFAGGTGELFF,TGTGCCAGTAGTATAGATTTCGCGGGGGGGACCGGGGAGCTGTTTTTT,TRBV19,TRBJ2-2,TRBD2,.
CASSYPPATGANVLTF,TGTGCCAGCAGTTACCCCCCAGCGACTGGGGCCAACGTCCTGACTTTC,TRBV6-6,TRBJ2-6,.,.
CASSLRRRPYEQYF,TGTGCCAGCAGTTTACGGCGGAGACCCTACGAGCAGTACTTC,TRBV28,TRBJ2-7,.,.
CASSGTSGGYEQYF,TGTGCCAGCAGCGGAACTAGCGGGGGCTACGAGCAGTACTTC,TRBV11-3,TRBJ2-7,TRBD2,.
CATRGGGYNEQFF,TGTGCCACCCGGGGGGGCGGCTACAATGAGCAGTTCTTC,TRBV2,TRBJ2-1,TRBD2,.
CASSPQFGGPLSGANVLTF,TGTGCCAGCAGCCCCCAATTTGGGGGCCCCCTGAGTGGGGCCAACGTCCTGACTTTC,TRBV7-9,TRBJ2-6,.,.
CASSRTGDQETQYF,TGTGCCAGCAGCCGAACAGGGGACCAAGAGACCCAGTACTTC,TRBV5-4,TRBJ2-5,TRBD1,once
CASSDRGLSTGELFF,TGTGCCAGCAGTGACAGGGGGCTGAGTACCGGGGAGCTGTTTTTT,TRBV6-4,TRBJ2-2,TRBD1,.
CASSPLYEQYF,TGTGCCAGCAGCCCGCTATACGAGCAGTACTTC,TRBV7-9,TRBJ2-7,.,.
CASSGGTVYEQYF,TGTGCCAGCAGTGGGGGGACAGTCTACGAGCAGTACTTC,TRBV27,TRBJ2-7,.,.
CATPQLGALPDTQYF,TGTGCCACTCCCCAGCTAGGGGCTCTGCCAGATACGCAGTATTTT,TRBV2,TRBJ2-3,.,.
CASSEGYSRTDTQYF,TGTGCCAGCAGTGAAGGTTACAGCCGGACAGATACGCAGTATTTT,TRBV2,TRBJ2-3,.,.
CASTGEQYF,TGTGCCTCGACGGGAGAGCAGTACTTC,TRBV6-1,TRBJ2-7,.,.
CASSLYSSGFQPQHF,TGTGCCAGCAGCTTATACAGTTCGGGGTTTCAGCCCCAGCATTTT,TRBV7-2,TRBJ1-5,.,.
CASSQDRFGLEEKLFF,TGCGCCAGCAGCCAAGACAGGTTCGGCCTTGAGGAAAAACTGTTTTTT,TRBV4-1,TRBJ1-4,.,.
CASKRLAGFLYNEQFF,TGTGCCAGCAAGAGATTGGCCGGGTTTCTATACAATGAGCAGTTCTTC,TRBV2,TRBJ2-1,.,once